What follows is one TCR beta chain and its context. A single record per CDR3 protein comes from TCRdb applying MiXCR to the reads. The sample consists of fewer than 250,000 distinct CDR3 sequences, roughly 22% of them appearing once. This sample is drawn from a study of T cell repertoires in cytomegalovirus infection. The ends were cut back, 1 base at V and 5 bases at J, with 11 bases in the middle. Per germline, CDR1 SGHVS and CDR2 FQNEAQ. This CDR3 has 14 amino acids. The sample was CD8+ T cells from PBMCs. The receptor's source is a human donor in good health (CMV status not recorded). Some clones in this sample may be carry-over from other donors' samples. The genes are TRBV7-8 and TRBJ2-5; a weak D match, TRBD2 (5 bases). CDR3 sequence reads: CASSLVGSGETQYF. The DNA for the CDR3 is TGTGCCAGCAGCTTAGTGGGGAGTGGGGAGACCCAGTACTTC.